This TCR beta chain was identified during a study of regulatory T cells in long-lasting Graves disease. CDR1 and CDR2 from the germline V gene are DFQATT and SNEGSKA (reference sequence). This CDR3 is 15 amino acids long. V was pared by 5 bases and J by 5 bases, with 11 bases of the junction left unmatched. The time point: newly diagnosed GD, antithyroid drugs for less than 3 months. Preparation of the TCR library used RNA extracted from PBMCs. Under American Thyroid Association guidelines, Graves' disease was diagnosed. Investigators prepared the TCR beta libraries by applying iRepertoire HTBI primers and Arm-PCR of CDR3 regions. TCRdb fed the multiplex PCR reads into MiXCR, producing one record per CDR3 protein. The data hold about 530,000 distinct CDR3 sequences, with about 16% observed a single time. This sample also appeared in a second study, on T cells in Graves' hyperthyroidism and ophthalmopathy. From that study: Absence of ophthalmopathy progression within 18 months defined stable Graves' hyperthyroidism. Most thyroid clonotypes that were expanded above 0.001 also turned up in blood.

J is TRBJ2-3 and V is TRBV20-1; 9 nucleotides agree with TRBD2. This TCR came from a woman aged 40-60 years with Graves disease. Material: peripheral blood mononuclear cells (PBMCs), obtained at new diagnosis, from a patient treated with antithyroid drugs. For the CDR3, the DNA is TGCAGTGCTCTGCGCAGCGGGGGGCTTAGAGATACGCAGTATTTT. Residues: CSALRSGGLRDTQYF.